These T cell receptor beta chains were read from a single sample in a study of T cells expressing NK-cell markers. From the 5' RACE reads, TCRdb lists one entry per CDR3 protein and no DNA. The sample includes 150,000 to 180,000 distinct CDR3 sequences. Source material: blood T cells: a sorted CD56 or NKG2C T cell subset, CD4+ or CD8+ T cells, or bulk PBMC T cells (not recorded which). Source of these receptors: a woman in her forties or fifties in good health. CDR3s include the opening cysteine and the closing phenylalanine or tryptophan. A row's size may be missing; if present it is once, few, many or a size class.

J gene	V gene	CDR3 length	clone size	CDR3 protein
TRBJ1-5	TRBV2	15	-	CASRASPQGRQPQHF
TRBJ1-1	TRBV2	12	-	CASDPGITEAFF
TRBJ2-1	TRBV5-1	13	-	CASSLKADNEQFF
TRBJ2-1	TRBV27	16	-	CASSSGTSDPYNEQFF
TRBJ2-1	TRBV24-1	12	-	CATSAGLDEQFF
TRBJ2-1	TRBV20-1	14	-	CSARLSGSYNEQFF
TRBJ2-1	TRBV19	15	-	CASSPREGAGNEQFF
TRBJ2-1	TRBV5-6	17	-	CASSLSFRSSSYNEQFF
TRBJ2-7	TRBV6-5	14	-	CASRDPSRSYEQYF
TRBJ2-1	TRBV10-1	17	-	CASSESMGLAVYNEQFF
TRBJ1-1	TRBV29-1	12	-	CSSREEARGAFF
TRBJ2-1	TRBV7-6	16	-	CASSPPGVGPYNEQFF
TRBJ2-1	TRBV9	16	-	CASSARTSGRVSEQFF
TRBJ2-2	TRBV7-2	18	-	CASSLDLLGWTGTGELFF
TRBJ2-1	TRBV7-8	15	-	CASSPGRWAVDEQFF
TRBJ2-1	TRBV2	15	-	CASSEDGSLGDEQFF
TRBJ2-3	TRBV6-1	16	-	CASNPQTSGRGDTQYF
TRBJ1-3	TRBV11-2	13	-	CASSWGTGNTIYF
TRBJ2-1	TRBV7-6	13	-	CASSSSGLNEQFF
TRBJ2-1	TRBV7-9	16	-	CASSPQGLAGGNEQFF
TRBJ1-2	TRBV5-6	16	-	CASSLQVAVRDYGYTF
TRBJ2-3	TRBV19	13	-	CASRLAGADTQYF
TRBJ1-5	TRBV7-9	13	-	CASSFQGGRPQHF
TRBJ2-3	TRBV9	15	-	CASSSQPDGTDTQYF
TRBJ1-1	TRBV12-3/TRBV12-4	12	-	CASRLDREEAFF
TRBJ2-7	TRBV12-3/TRBV12-4	15	-	CASSNQQGISYEQYF
TRBJ2-1	TRBV11-2	16	-	CASTGLAGVEYNEQFF
TRBJ2-5	TRBV20-1	16	-	CREPGLADLYQETQYF
TRBJ2-1	TRBV24-1	12	-	CATSRRYNEQFF
TRBJ1-1	TRBV4-1	12	-	CASSTENTEAFF
TRBJ2-1	TRBV6-2/TRBV6-3	13	medium-sized	CAISGREVDEQFF
TRBJ2-5	TRBV5-4	17	-	CASSSLGAPGEQETQYF
TRBJ2-1	TRBV19	16	-	CASSISTPRSYNEQFF
TRBJ1-5	TRBV19	15	-	CASSLNSESNQPQHF
TRBJ1-5	TRBV9	14	-	CASSVGVGVQPQHF
TRBJ2-7	TRBV12-5	14	-	CASGRSGGAYEQYF
TRBJ2-3	TRBV10-3	16	-	CAISESHSGVTDTQYF
TRBJ2-3	TRBV20-1	17	-	CSARDQGLAGRTDTQYF
TRBJ1-4	TRBV11-2	16	-	CASRWGSLSRGEKLFF
TRBJ2-1	TRBV6-5	12	-	CASSPGTIEQFF
TRBJ2-1	TRBV7-8	14	-	CASSVGTVKLEQFF
TRBJ1-1	TRBV5-1	15	-	CASSLGRDRITEAFF
TRBJ2-7	TRBV6-1	14	-	CASPPPGVVYEQYF
TRBJ2-1	TRBV6-5	14	-	CASSLGRPYNEQFF
TRBJ1-5	TRBV24-1	14	-	CATSHGSAGQPQHF
TRBJ1-1	TRBV24-1	14	-	CATSGPGTNTEAFF
TRBJ2-1	TRBV29-1	11	-	CSVSTSSEQFF
TRBJ2-2	TRBV28	15	-	CASLSGTRSAGELFF
TRBJ2-1	TRBV4-2	13	-	CASSPAIYNEQFF
TRBJ2-1	TRBV29-1	16	-	CSAEDPGALGRDEQFF
TRBJ2-1	TRBV29-1	17	-	CSVPDTGTPGSYNEQFF
TRBJ1-1	TRBV3-1	12	-	CASPHPGKEAFF
TRBJ2-3	TRBV5-1	16	-	CASSLEGPLRADTQYF
TRBJ2-2	TRBV12-3/TRBV12-4	14	-	CASPRETEAGELFF